This entry lists 23 T cell receptor beta chains sequenced from one sample in a study of cytomegalovirus exposure and HLA in healthy donors. TCRdb keeps only in-frame clones here, not all; method: immunoSEQ multiplex PCR. The table records approximately 160,000 clones, roughly 90% of them present only once. Sequenced input: PBMCs. These TCRs come from a woman under 30 in good health and CMV-seronegative.

This clone was detected only once. The chain couples TRBV15 to TRBJ2-3; 8 nucleotides align to TRBD2. CDR3 length equals 14 residues. V gave up 3 bases and J gave up 3 bases; unmatched junction bases: 2. Germline CDR1 and CDR2: LNHNV and YYDKDF (reference sequence). This CDR3 reads CATSSGGATDTQYF. In nucleotides, the CDR3 is TGTGCCACCAGCAGCGGGGGGGCGACAGATACGCAGTATTTT.

The chain is built from TRBV6-6 and TRBJ1-5, with D tentatively TRBD1 (6 bases). CDR1 and CDR2 (germline): MNHNY, SVGAGI (reference sequence). This CDR3 contains 13 residues. The V end lost 3 bases, the J end lost 4 bases, and 7 bases lay between the germline ends. The CDR3 sequence is CASSYTGNQPQHF. CDR3 nucleotides: TGTGCCAGCAGTTATACAGGGAATCAGCCCCAGCATTTT.

The chain employs TRBV14 and TRBJ1-2; D might be TRBD1 (5 bases). V was clipped by 0 bases and J by 4 bases, with 9 bases between them. This CDR3 spans 14 amino acids. Germline CDR1 reads SGHDN; CDR2 reads FVKESK. CDR3 loop: CASSQDDSSYGYTF. The CDR3, as DNA: TGTGCCAGCAGCCAAGACGACAGTTCCTATGGCTACACCTTC.

CDR3 sequence (DNA): TGTGCCAGCAGCCCAAGGACGGGGGAGCTTCACAATGAGCAGTTCTTC. Its protein is CASSPRTGELHNEQFF. V gene TRBV7-9 combines with J gene TRBJ2-1; weak D call: TRBD2 (6 bases). This CDR3 spans 16 amino acids. Germline CDR1 reads SEHNR; CDR2 reads FQNEAQ (reference sequence). The ends were cut back, 5 bases at V and 5 bases at J, with 19 bases in the middle.

V and J are TRBV7-2 and TRBJ2-2, with 9 bases that match TRBD2. Trimming at V came to 2 bases and at J to 6 bases, leaving 10 bases not matched to a gene. Germline values: CDR1 SGHTA, CDR2 FQGNSA. The CDR3 consists of 17 residues. CDR3 protein: CASSLNGGGAGPGELFF. CDR3 in DNA: TGTGCCAGCAGCTTAAATGGCGGGGGGGCCGGCCCCGGGGAGCTGTTTTTT.

The CDR3 DNA follows: TGTGCCAGCAGGCCCCGGGAGAACACTGAAGCTTTCTTT. Residues: CASRPRENTEAFF. The chain employs TRBV13 and TRBJ1-1; the D is unclear. CDR1 is PRHDT and CDR2 is FYEKMQ in the germline V gene (reference sequence). The V gene lost 6 bases and the J gene lost 1 base, with 9 bases spanning the gap. The CDR3 consists of 13 residues.

The chain employs TRBV7-9 and TRBJ2-3; 11 bases align to TRBD2. Trimming cost V 8 bases and J 7 bases; bases outside gene matches: 5. CDR3 size: 13 residues. Germline V CDR1 and CDR2: SEHNR, FQNEAQ (reference sequence). The CDR3 here is CASLSGGVNTQYF. The CDR3 bases are TGTGCCAGCCTTAGCGGGGGGGTTAATACGCAGTATTTT.

The chain links TRBV5-1 to TRBJ1-1; 8 bases fit TRBD1. The ends lost 2 bases at V and 7 bases at J; junction bases unmatched: 7. Germline CDR1 is SGHRS and CDR2 is YFSETQ. The CDR3 loop spans 14 amino acids. Here the CDR3 DNA reads TGCGCCAGCAGCTTCATGGACAGGGTGGATGAAGCTTTCTTT. It is translated as CASSFMDRVDEAFF. The variable domain in full, completed from reference TRBV5-1 and TRBJ1-1, reads KAGVTQTPRYLIKTRGQQVTLSCSPISGHRSVSWYQQTPGQGLQFLFEYFSETQRNKGNFPGRFSGRQFSNSRSEMNVSTLELGDSALYLCASSFMDRVDEAFFGQGTRLTVV.

The chain has TRBV2 and TRBJ1-5; 9 bases are shared with TRBD1. The CDR3 extends over 16 amino acids. V shed 8 bases, J shed 6 bases, and the junction held 14 bases outside the gene matches. CDR1 is SNHLY, CDR2 FYNNEI, per germline. The CDR3 DNA sequence: TGTGCCAGCCGCACAGGGGGCCTATTAGGGGTTCAGCCCCAGCATTTT. Translating it yields CASRTGGLLGVQPQHF.

This clone was observed once. The V gene is TRBV4-3, the J gene TRBJ2-3, with D possibly being TRBD2 (5 bases). Trimming left V 3 bases short and J 4 bases short, with 20 bases between. The CDR3 is made up of 17 amino acids. The germline CDR1 and CDR2 sequences are LGHNA and YSLEER. Here the CDR3 reads CASSQDLEAGYPDTQYF. The CDR3 nucleotides read TGCGCCAGCAGCCAGGATCTGGAGGCGGGTTATCCAGATACGCAGTATTTT.

The V call is TRBV4-1, the J call TRBJ2-3; tentatively, D is TRBD2 (5 bases). The length of the CDR3 is 15 residues. Trimming pared 0 bases from V and 6 bases from J, leaving 13 bases between. The germline V gene has CDR1 MGHRA and CDR2 YSYEKL. Here the CDR3 DNA reads TGCGCCAGCAGCCAAGATAAGGAGGAGATGGATACGCAGTATTTT. Encoded protein: CASSQDKEEMDTQYF.

V and J are TRBV7-9 and TRBJ2-1, with TRBD2 matching 15 bases. Germline trimming cut 5 bases from V and 9 bases from J; bases unmatched to any gene: 5. The CDR3 extends over 15 amino acids. Germline CDR1 and CDR2: SEHNR and FQNEAQ (reference sequence). Here the CDR3 DNA reads TGTGCCAGCAGCCGGACTAGCGGGGGGGCCGGTGAGCAGTTCTTC. Translating gives CASSRTSGGAGEQFF.

This chain uses TRBV23-1 with TRBJ2-7; TRBD2 is a possible D gene (6 bases). TRBV23-1 is an ORF for which the function is uncertain. V shed 4 bases and J shed 5 bases, with 9 bases lying between them. The CDR3 is 12 residues long. CDR3 nucleotide sequence: TGCGCCAGCAGTCTGGAGGGCCACGAGCAGTACTTC. Protein product: CASSLEGHEQYF.

CDR3 DNA: TGTGCCAGCAGCTTGGCCGGGACAGGGGGTGAAAAACTGTTTTTT. Translation: CASSLAGTGGEKLFF. The gene calls are TRBV5-5 and TRBJ1-4; 11 nucleotides line up with TRBD1. V shed 0 bases and J 7 bases; nucleotides not matched to a gene: 2. CDR3 length equals 15 residues. The germline CDR1 and CDR2 sequences are SGHKS and YYEKEE (reference sequence).

This rearrangement joins TRBV29-1 to TRBJ1-2, with unresolved D. Germline CDR1 SQVTM, CDR2 ANQGSEA. Between the trimmed V and J ends, which lost 0 bases and 2 bases, there was a span of 7 bases. This CDR3 is 13 amino acids long. CDR3 sequence (DNA): TGCAGCGTTGAAGATCTCAGAAACTATGGCTACACCTTC. Its protein product is CSVEDLRNYGYTF.

This clone was seen only a few times. J is TRBJ1-2 and V is TRBV21-1; TRBD1, the table's D call, lacks a check against the DNA. TRBV21-1 is noted as a pseudogene. The CDR3 sequence is 14 residues long. DNA of the CDR3: TGTGCCAGCAGCATAAAGGGCAGGGTCTATGGCTACACCTTC. It yields the protein CASSIKGRVYGYTF.

The rearrangement links TRBV5-6 to TRBJ2-2, with TRBD2 as a possible D gene (6 bases). CDR1 and CDR2 from the germline V gene are SGHDT and YYEEEE. V lost 4 bases to trimming and J lost 5 bases, with 15 bases between them. The CDR3 totals 15 residues. CDR3 sequence reads: CASSQIGGRTGELFF. The CDR3 DNA follows: TGTGCCAGCAGCCAGATCGGAGGGAGGACCGGGGAGCTGTTTTTT.

The chain is built from TRBV29-1 and TRBJ1-2, with 9 bases identical to TRBD1. The CDR3 is made up of 14 amino acids. The ends lost 7 bases at V and 4 bases at J; junction bases unmatched: 10. CDR1 is SQVTM, CDR2 ANQGSEA, per germline. CDR3: CSARRDRALYGYTF. The CDR3 DNA follows: TGCAGCGCCCGCCGGGACAGGGCTCTCTATGGCTACACCTTC.

The chain joins TRBV19 to TRBJ2-7; the match to TRBD1 covers 9 bases. J gave up 2 bases and V 10 bases, and 9 bases lay outside the gene matches. This CDR3 region has 14 residues. The V gene's germline CDR1 is LNHDA and CDR2 SQIVND (reference sequence). The CDR3: CATSPGQGPYEQYF. DNA for the CDR3: TGTGCCACTTCTCCGGGACAGGGCCCCTACGAGCAGTACTTC.

This chain connects TRBV18 to TRBJ1-5; D is ambiguous. Germline lookup yields CDR1 KGHSH and CDR2 LQKENI. The length of the CDR3 is 13 residues. V lost 2 bases and J lost 4, with 6 bases in between. CDR3 DNA sequence: TGTGCCAGCTCACCAGGGGAGAATCAGCCCCAGCATTTT. Translating gives CASSPGENQPQHF.

This clone was detected a few times. The chain has TRBV6-1 and TRBJ1-2; D perhaps matches TRBD1 (5 bases). V was shortened by 6 bases and J by 5 bases, with 22 bases between the two germline ends. Germline lookup yields CDR1 MNHNS and CDR2 SASEGT. The CDR3 totals 16 residues. The CDR3 spells CASSETITGGGYGYTF. DNA of the CDR3: TGTGCCAGCAGCGAAACTATTACAGGAGGAGGGTATGGCTACACCTTC.

This sequence joins TRBV19 and TRBJ2-7; 13 positions match TRBD2. The CDR3 is 14 amino acids. Germline loops: CDR1 LNHDA, CDR2 SQIVND (reference sequence). The ends lost 5 bases at V and 6 bases at J; junction bases unmatched: 4. Here the CDR3 reads CASSLRLAGGEQYF. The CDR3 bases are TGTGCCAGTAGTTTACGACTAGCGGGAGGCGAGCAGTACTTC. The full variable domain, in which reference TRBV19 and TRBJ2-7 provide the parts outside the CDR3, is DGGITQSPKYLFRKEGQNVTLSCEQNLNHDAMYWYRQDPGQGLRLIYYSQIVNDFQKGDIAEGYSVSREKKESFPLTVTSAQKNPTAFYLCASSLRLAGGEQYFGPGTRLTVT.

This rearrangement joins TRBV4-3 to TRBJ2-7; TRBD1 might be the D (5 bases). The CDR3 contains 15 residues. CDR1 is LGHNA and CDR2 is YSLEER in the germline V gene. Trimming removed 2 bases from V and 5 bases from J, with 16 bases in between. The CDR3 DNA sequence: TGCGCCAGCAGCCAAATCTGGCAGGGTGGCCACGAGCAGTACTTC. Protein product: CASSQIWQGGHEQYF.